A selection of T cell receptor beta chains follows, all from one sample in a study of CD8 T cells in Susac syndrome. Using its own MiXCR run on the immunoSEQ multiplex PCR reads, TCRdb lists one record per CDR3 protein. The sample yields about 150,000 distinct CDR3 sequences, about 95% seen once. The sample taken for sequencing was CD4+ T cells from PBMCs. The receptors come from a human donor with Susac syndrome. Each CDR3 is given with its conserved first and last residue. The D gene is left open where the match is weak. Expanded clones get a size class; other rows say once, few or many, or leave the size out.

cdr3_length: 14
v_call: TRBV20-1
clone_size: NA
d_call: NA
j_call: TRBJ2-5
cdr3_nt: TGCAGTGCTAGAGGTGCCGGATCTCAAGAGACCCAGTACTTC
cdr3_aa: CSARGAGSQETQYF

cdr3_length: 15
v_call: TRBV23-1
clone_size: NA
d_call: TRBD2
j_call: TRBJ2-7
cdr3_nt: TGCGCCAGCAAACCTATCCGGGACTACTCCTACGAGCAGTACTTC
cdr3_aa: CASKPIRDYSYEQYF

cdr3_length: 15
v_call: TRBV5-6
clone_size: NA
d_call: TRBD1
j_call: TRBJ2-1
cdr3_nt: TGTGCCAGCAGCTGGGGACAGGGGGGCTACAATGAGCAGTTCTTC
cdr3_aa: CASSWGQGGYNEQFF

cdr3_length: 15
v_call: TRBV12-3/TRBV12-4
clone_size: NA
d_call: TRBD1
j_call: TRBJ1-1
cdr3_nt: TGTGCCAGCAGTGCAGACAGGGTGGGGACCACTGAAGCTTTCTTT
cdr3_aa: CASSADRVGTTEAFF

cdr3_length: 15
v_call: TRBV20-1
clone_size: NA
d_call: TRBD2
j_call: TRBJ2-1
cdr3_nt: TGCAGTGCCAGATTAACCGGGGGGGTCTACAATGAGCAGTTCTTC
cdr3_aa: CSARLTGGVYNEQFF

cdr3_length: 13
v_call: TRBV14
clone_size: NA
d_call: NA
j_call: TRBJ1-6
cdr3_nt: TGTGCCAGCACGTCGAGCGGGTATTCACCCCTCCACTTT
cdr3_aa: CASTSSGYSPLHF

cdr3_length: 12
v_call: TRBV6-2/TRBV6-3
clone_size: NA
d_call: NA
j_call: TRBJ2-7
cdr3_nt: TGTGCCAGCAGTTCCGACTCCTACGAGCAGTACTTC
cdr3_aa: CASSSDSYEQYF

cdr3_length: 15
v_call: TRBV29-1
clone_size: once
d_call: TRBD1
j_call: TRBJ1-5
cdr3_nt: TGCAGCGTTGGCCAGGGGGGCCTGGGCAATCAGCCCCAGCATTTT
cdr3_aa: CSVGQGGLGNQPQHF

cdr3_length: 16
v_call: TRBV14
clone_size: NA
d_call: NA
j_call: TRBJ2-5
cdr3_nt: TGTGCCAGCAGCCAAGCGACTGGGGACCCCCAGGAGACCCAGTACTTC
cdr3_aa: CASSQATGDPQETQYF

cdr3_length: 12
v_call: TRBV20-1
clone_size: NA
d_call: NA
j_call: TRBJ2-4
cdr3_nt: TGCAGTGCTTTGGACTCTACACCCATTCAGTACTTC
cdr3_aa: CSALDSTPIQYF

cdr3_length: 13
v_call: TRBV7-3
clone_size: NA
d_call: NA
j_call: TRBJ2-7
cdr3_nt: TGTGCCAGCAGCCAATCGTCCGAATCCGAGCAGTACTTC
cdr3_aa: CASSQSSESEQYF

cdr3_length: 14
v_call: TRBV12-3/TRBV12-4
clone_size: NA
d_call: NA
j_call: TRBJ1-5
cdr3_nt: TGTGCCAGCAGCAAATTACAGGGAAATCAGCCCCAGCATTTT
cdr3_aa: CASSKLQGNQPQHF

cdr3_length: 14
v_call: TRBV27
clone_size: NA
d_call: NA
j_call: TRBJ2-2
cdr3_nt: TGTGCCAGCAGCGTGATACAAACCACCGGGGAGCTGTTTTTT
cdr3_aa: CASSVIQTTGELFF

cdr3_length: 13
v_call: TRBV18
clone_size: NA
d_call: NA
j_call: TRBJ2-7
cdr3_nt: TGTGCCAGCTCACCACAGGGCCGGAGCGAGCAGTACTTC
cdr3_aa: CASSPQGRSEQYF

cdr3_length: 15
v_call: TRBV29-1
clone_size: NA
d_call: TRBD2
j_call: TRBJ2-7
cdr3_nt: TGCAGCGCCGAGGGGCTAGCGGAGGGTTTCTACGAGCAGTACTTC
cdr3_aa: CSAEGLAEGFYEQYF

cdr3_length: 14
v_call: TRBV19
clone_size: once
d_call: NA
j_call: TRBJ2-2
cdr3_nt: TGTGCCAGTAGTAAGGTCGTGAGCACCGGGGAGCTGTTTTTT
cdr3_aa: CASSKVVSTGELFF

cdr3_length: 12
v_call: TRBV28
clone_size: NA
d_call: NA
j_call: TRBJ1-2
cdr3_nt: TGTGCCAGCAGTACAAGTCCTCGCGGCTACACCTTC
cdr3_aa: CASSTSPRGYTF

cdr3_length: 14
v_call: TRBV28
clone_size: NA
d_call: TRBD1
j_call: TRBJ1-1
cdr3_nt: TGTGCCAGCAGCCTCACAGGGGTTGAGACTGAAGCTTTCTTT
cdr3_aa: CASSLTGVETEAFF

cdr3_length: 12
v_call: TRBV7-3
clone_size: NA
d_call: NA
j_call: TRBJ2-3
cdr3_nt: TGTGCCAGCAGCTCCGCATCCAACACGCAGTATTTT
cdr3_aa: CASSSASNTQYF

cdr3_length: 13
v_call: TRBV20-1
clone_size: NA
d_call: NA
j_call: TRBJ2-7
cdr3_nt: TGCAGTGCTAGTTCCCTAAGGCACTACGAGCAGTACTTC
cdr3_aa: CSASSLRHYEQYF

cdr3_length: 13
v_call: TRBV15
clone_size: NA
d_call: NA
j_call: TRBJ2-1
cdr3_nt: TGTGCCACCAGCAGTGGGATATACAATGAGCAGTTCTTC
cdr3_aa: CATSSGIYNEQFF

cdr3_length: 15
v_call: TRBV13
clone_size: NA
d_call: NA
j_call: TRBJ1-2
cdr3_nt: TGTGCCAGCAGCCTCATGGACCGCCTGTTCTATGGCTACACCTTC
cdr3_aa: CASSLMDRLFYGYTF

cdr3_length: 11
v_call: TRBV12-3/TRBV12-4
clone_size: NA
d_call: NA
j_call: TRBJ2-1
cdr3_nt: TGTGCCAGCAGTTTGGAAGTAGAGCAGTTCTTC
cdr3_aa: CASSLEVEQFF

cdr3_length: 14
v_call: TRBV29-1
clone_size: NA
d_call: TRBD1
j_call: TRBJ2-2
cdr3_nt: TGCAGCGCCGGGGGGACAGGGGGCACCGGGGAGCTGTTTTTT
cdr3_aa: CSAGGTGGTGELFF

cdr3_length: 13
v_call: TRBV3-1
clone_size: NA
d_call: NA
j_call: TRBJ2-3
cdr3_nt: TGTGCCAGCAGCCCGAAACACCCCGATACGCGGTATTTT
cdr3_aa: CASSPKHPDTRYF

cdr3_length: 14
v_call: TRBV5-4
clone_size: NA
d_call: TRBD1
j_call: TRBJ2-1
cdr3_nt: TGTGCCAGCAGTCGGGACAGGCCTTACAATGAGCAGTTCTTC
cdr3_aa: CASSRDRPYNEQFF

cdr3_length: 14
v_call: TRBV9
clone_size: few
d_call: NA
j_call: TRBJ2-7
cdr3_nt: TGTGCCAGCAGCGTAGACCTGGGGGGCTACGAGCAGTACTTC
cdr3_aa: CASSVDLGGYEQYF

cdr3_length: 12
v_call: TRBV9
clone_size: NA
d_call: NA
j_call: TRBJ2-1
cdr3_nt: TGTGCCAGCAGCGTAGTATCGGGGGTACAGTTCTTC
cdr3_aa: CASSVVSGVQFF

cdr3_length: 15
v_call: TRBV7-9
clone_size: NA
d_call: NA
j_call: TRBJ2-7
cdr3_nt: TGTGCCAGCGCGGGGGGGACAGGGGCTTTCTACGAGCAGTACTTC
cdr3_aa: CASAGGTGAFYEQYF